This T cell receptor beta chain was retrieved from a study of T cell responses to AZD1222 COVID-19 vaccine. Notes on the study in general: White British people made up most donors, females outnumbered males, and clonal diversity was possibly underestimated. Mapped onto spike, vaccine-associated CD4 TCRs spanned it and were dominant at 160-218 and 743-854. Following two doses of AZD1222, Spike-specific TCR breadth and depth rose. Unmutated variant regions reportedly attract nearly half of all spike-specific TCRs.

V was shortened by 1 base and J by 2 bases, with 3 bases between the two germline ends. Germline loops: CDR1 SEHNR, CDR2 FQNEAQ (reference sequence). This CDR3 has 12 residues. Sequencing used immunoSEQ multiplex PCR; TCRdb keeps in-frame clones, though not all of them. This sample yields 93,000 or so clones, of which about nine tenths are seen a single time; about 4.8% belongs to the top ten. Comments on this clone: Antigen unknown.

The receptor was isolated from an adult in good health. This chain joins TRBV7-9 and TRBJ2-7, with D unresolved. The starting material was peripheral blood, obtained on day 0 of AZD1222 vaccination. The DNA for the CDR3 is TGTGCCAGCAGCTTAGGGGCCTACGAGCAGTACTTC. This encodes CASSLGAYEQYF.